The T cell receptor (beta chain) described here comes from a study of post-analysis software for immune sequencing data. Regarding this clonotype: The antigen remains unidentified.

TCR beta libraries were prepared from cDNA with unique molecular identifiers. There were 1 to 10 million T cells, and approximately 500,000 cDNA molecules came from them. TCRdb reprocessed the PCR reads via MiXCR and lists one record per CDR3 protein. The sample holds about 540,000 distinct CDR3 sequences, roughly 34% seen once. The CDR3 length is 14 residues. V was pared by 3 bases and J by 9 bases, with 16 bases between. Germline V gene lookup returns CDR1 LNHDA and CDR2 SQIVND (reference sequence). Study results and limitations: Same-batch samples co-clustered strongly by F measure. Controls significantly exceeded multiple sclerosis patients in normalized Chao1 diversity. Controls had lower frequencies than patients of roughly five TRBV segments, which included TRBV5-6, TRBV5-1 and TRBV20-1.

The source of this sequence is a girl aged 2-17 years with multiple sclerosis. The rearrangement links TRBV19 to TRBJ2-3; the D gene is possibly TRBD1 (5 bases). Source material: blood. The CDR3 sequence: CASSIGPPKGTQYF. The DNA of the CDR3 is TGTGCCAGTAGTATCGGCCCACCAAAGGGGACGCAGTATTTT. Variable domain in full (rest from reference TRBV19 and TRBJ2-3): DGGITQSPKYLFRKEGQNVTLSCEQNLNHDAMYWYRQDPGQGLRLIYYSQIVNDFQKGDIAEGYSVSREKKESFPLTVTSAQKNPTAFYLCASSIGPPKGTQYFGPGTRLTVL.